The rows below give T cell receptor beta chains drawn from one sample of a study of blood T cell repertoires in COVID-19. TCRdb's copy holds only in-frame clones and misses some; the assay was immunoSEQ multiplex PCR. The profile shows over 50,000 clones, more than 75% of them singletons. Sequencing was done on a sample of peripheral blood. These receptors were taken from a human donor in a cohort sampled during active COVID-19. Each CDR3 is given with its conserved first and last residue. Fields, in order: CDR3 DNA, CDR3 protein, J gene, D gene, V gene, clone size. A D gene is named only where the DNA matches it firmly. A row's size may be missing; if present it is once, few, many or a size class.

TGTGCCATCAGTGAGTCGTCTTATGGCTACACCTTC	CAISESSYGYTF	TRBJ1-2	.	TRBV10-3	.
TGTGCCAGCAGTCACCGACAGGGCCGGGACGCTGAAGCTTTCTTT	CASSHRQGRDAEAFF	TRBJ1-1	TRBD1	TRBV3-1/TRBV3-2	.
TGTGCCAGCAGTGGAGGGTCCGAGCAGTTCTTC	CASSGGSEQFF	TRBJ2-1	.	TRBV2	.
TGTGCCACCAGTGATACTCCTTACCACTATGGCTACACCTTC	CATSDTPYHYGYTF	TRBJ1-2	.	TRBV24-1	.
TGTGCCAGCAGCGCTGGGACAGGGAGCTCCTACGAGCAGTACTTC	CASSAGTGSSYEQYF	TRBJ2-7	TRBD1	TRBV6-5	.
TGTGCCAGTAGAGCCGGGACTAGCGGACCCGATGAGCAGTTCTTC	CASRAGTSGPDEQFF	TRBJ2-1	TRBD2	TRBV19	once
TGCGCCAGCAGCCAAGGGGCACCACTAGCCAAAAACATTCAGTACTTC	CASSQGAPLAKNIQYF	TRBJ2-4	.	TRBV4-1	.
TGTGCCAGCAGCCAAGTCTTCCGGGGGGTTACCGGGGAGCTGTTTTTT	CASSQVFRGVTGELFF	TRBJ2-2	TRBD2	TRBV3-1/TRBV3-2	once
TGTGCCAGCAGCCCCCGTCTTGCAACTAATGAAAAACTGTTTTTT	CASSPRLATNEKLFF	TRBJ1-4	.	TRBV4-2	.
TGTGCCAGCAGCTTGGCCAGGACAGATACGCAGTATTTT	CASSLARTDTQYF	TRBJ2-3	.	TRBV5-6	.
TGTGCCAGTAGTTCCACGACAGGGAGGGAAAAACTGTTTTTT	CASSSTTGREKLFF	TRBJ1-4	TRBD1	TRBV19	once
TGCGCCAGCAGCCTAAATCAGGGGGTCACCGGGGAGCTGTTTTTT	CASSLNQGVTGELFF	TRBJ2-2	TRBD1	TRBV5-1	.
TGTGCCAGCAGTTTAATCCGACAGTTGAACACTGAAGCTTTCTTT	CASSLIRQLNTEAFF	TRBJ1-1	.	TRBV28	.
TGTGCCAGCAGCTTTCCCGGGAAAACAGATACGCAGTATTTT	CASSFPGKTDTQYF	TRBJ2-3	.	TRBV3-1/TRBV3-2	.
TGTGCCAGCAGTTTTCGGGGAAACCAAGAGACCCAGTACTTC	CASSFRGNQETQYF	TRBJ2-5	.	TRBV28	.
TGTGCCAGCAGCATTAGCGGGGGGGCCCACGAGCAGTACTTC	CASSISGGAHEQYF	TRBJ2-7	TRBD2	TRBV5-6	.
TGTGCCAGCAGCGCCAGCGTGGCTAGCGGGGGAGGAGAGACCCAGTACTTC	CASSASVASGGGETQYF	TRBJ2-5	TRBD2	TRBV9	.